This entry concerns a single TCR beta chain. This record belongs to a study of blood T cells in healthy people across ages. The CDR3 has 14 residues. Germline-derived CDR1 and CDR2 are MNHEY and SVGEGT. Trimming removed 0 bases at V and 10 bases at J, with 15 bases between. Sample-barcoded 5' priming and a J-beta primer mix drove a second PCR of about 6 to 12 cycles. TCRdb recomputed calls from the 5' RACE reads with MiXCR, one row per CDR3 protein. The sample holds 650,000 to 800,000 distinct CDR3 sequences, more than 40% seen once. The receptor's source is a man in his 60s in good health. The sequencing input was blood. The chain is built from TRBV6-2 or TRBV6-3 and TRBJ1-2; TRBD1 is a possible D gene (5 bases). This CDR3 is CASSYSGRGKDYTF. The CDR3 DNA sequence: TGTGCCAGCAGTTACTCGGGGCGGGGGAAGGACTACACCTTC.